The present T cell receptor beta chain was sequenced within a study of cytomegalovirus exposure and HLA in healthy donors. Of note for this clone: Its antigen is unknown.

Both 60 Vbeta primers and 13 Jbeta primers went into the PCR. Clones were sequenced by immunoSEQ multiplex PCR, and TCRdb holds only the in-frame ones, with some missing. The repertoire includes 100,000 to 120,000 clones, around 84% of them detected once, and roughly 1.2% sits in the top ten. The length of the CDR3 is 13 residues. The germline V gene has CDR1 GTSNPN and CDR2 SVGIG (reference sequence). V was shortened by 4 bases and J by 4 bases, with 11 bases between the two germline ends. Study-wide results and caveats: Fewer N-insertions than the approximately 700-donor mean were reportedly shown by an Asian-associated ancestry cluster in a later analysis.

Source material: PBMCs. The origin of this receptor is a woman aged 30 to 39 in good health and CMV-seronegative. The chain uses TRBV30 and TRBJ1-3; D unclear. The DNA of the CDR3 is TGTGCCTGGACTCCCTCCAGGGGAAACACCATATATTTT. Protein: CAWTPSRGNTIYF.